This section outlines one T cell receptor beta chain sequence together with its context. This entry belongs to a study of blood T cells in healthy people across ages. Together with a sample-barcoded 5' primer, a J-beta primer mix was included in a second PCR lasting about 7 to 11 cycles. TCRdb recomputed calls from the 5' RACE reads with MiXCR, one row per CDR3 protein. The profile covers around 1,000,000 distinct CDR3 sequences, with about 25% appearing a single time and around 0.75% taken by the ten largest. The data also belong to a second study, concerning T cells of mothers and their children. That source notes: In the second PCR, M1S primer introduced barcodes and 2-4 random bases.

The sample comprised blood. This clonotype was obtained from a girl aged 2 to 10 in good health.

The CDR3 DNA reads TGCAGCGTTGAAGTCCCCGGGAGAGCAGGGGAGACCCAGTACTTC. This sequence encodes CSVEVPGRAGETQYF. This chain joins TRBV29-1 and TRBJ2-5; a weak D match, TRBD2 (6 bases). Germline V gives CDR1 SQVTM, CDR2 ANQGSEA. V lost 1 base to trimming and J lost 5 bases, with 17 bases between them. The CDR3 extends over 15 amino acids.